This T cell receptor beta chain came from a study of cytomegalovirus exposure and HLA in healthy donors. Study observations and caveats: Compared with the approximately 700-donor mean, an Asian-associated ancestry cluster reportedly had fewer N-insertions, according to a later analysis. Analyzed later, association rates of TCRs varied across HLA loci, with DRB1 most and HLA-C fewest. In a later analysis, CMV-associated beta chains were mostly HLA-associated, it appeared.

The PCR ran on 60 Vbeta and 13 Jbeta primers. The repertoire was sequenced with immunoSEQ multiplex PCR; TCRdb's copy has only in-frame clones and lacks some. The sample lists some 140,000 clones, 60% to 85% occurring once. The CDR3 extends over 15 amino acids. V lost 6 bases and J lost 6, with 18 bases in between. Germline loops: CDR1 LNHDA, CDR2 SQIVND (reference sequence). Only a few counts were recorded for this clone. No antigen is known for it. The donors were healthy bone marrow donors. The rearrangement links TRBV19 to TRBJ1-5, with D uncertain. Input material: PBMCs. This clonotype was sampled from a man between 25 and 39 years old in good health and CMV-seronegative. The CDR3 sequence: CASSLRRDSFQPQHF. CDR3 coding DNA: TGTGCCAGTAGCCTAAGGAGGGATTCTTTTCAGCCCCAGCATTTT.